What follows are 6 T cell receptor beta chains derived from one specimen sequenced in a study of blood T cell repertoires in COVID-19. Measured with immunoSEQ multiplex PCR; TCRdb has only the in-frame clones, and not every one. The sample shows about 440,000 clones, roughly nine tenths of them seen only once. Sequencing used PBMCs or T cells enriched from blood (not recorded which). All receptors derive from a woman under 30 with acute COVID-19.

The V gene is TRBV2, the J gene TRBJ1-1; tentatively, D is TRBD1 (5 bases). V lost 8 bases to trimming and J lost 9 bases, with 13 bases between them. The CDR3 runs 11 residues. Germline V CDR1 and CDR2: SNHLY, FYNNEI. DNA for the CDR3: TGTGCCAGCCTTCCAGGGAATAAAGCTTTCTTT. Translating gives CASLPGNKAFF. Supplemented by reference TRBV2 and TRBJ1-1, the full variable domain reads EPEVTQTPSHQVTQMGQEVILRCVPISNHLYFYWYRQILGQKVEFLVSFYNNEISEKSEIFDDQFSVERPDGSNFTLKIRSTKLEDSAMYFCASLPGNKAFFGQGTRLTVV.

This clone was recorded a few times. The chain is built from TRBV27 and TRBJ2-2, with TRBD1 matching over 8 bases. CDR3 length: 15 amino acids. From germline, CDR1 is MNHEY and CDR2 SMNVEV (reference sequence). V lost 6 bases to trimming and J lost 2 bases; unmatched junction nucleotides: 5. In DNA, the CDR3 is TGTGCCAGCAGAAGACAGGGGCCCAACACCGGGGAGCTGTTTTTT. Protein product: CASRRQGPNTGELFF.

This chain uses TRBV19 with TRBJ1-1, with 8 bases identical to TRBD1. The CDR3 extends over 15 amino acids. CDR1 is LNHDA and CDR2 is SQIVND in the germline V gene (reference sequence). V gave up 4 bases and J gave up 1 base; unmatched junction bases: 5. The CDR3 nucleotides are TGTGCCAGTAGTACGATTGGACAGGGGAACACTGAAGCTTTCTTT. Amino acid sequence: CASSTIGQGNTEAFF.

The chain is built from TRBV6-7 and TRBJ1-5; 7 bases are a match to TRBD1. TRBV6-7 is treated as an ORF (open reading frame) with a function not yet certain. The CDR3 totals 14 residues. J lost 6 bases, V lost 5 bases, and 7 bases had no gene match. The CDR3 DNA follows: TGTGCCAGCAGTCTTCGACAGGGCGCTCAGCCCCAGCATTTT. Amino acids: CASSLRQGAQPQHF.

This clone has a single count. The chain joins TRBV29-1 to TRBJ2-6; 13 bases match TRBD2. The CDR3 has 15 residues. The V gene's germline CDR1 is SQVTM and CDR2 ANQGSEA. J was trimmed by 2 bases and V by 6 bases; bases with no gene match: 1. The CDR3 nucleotides read TGCAGCGTGACTAGCGGGAGGACTGGGGCCAACGTCCTGACTTTC. This encodes CSVTSGRTGANVLTF.

CDR3: CASSEVLANQPQHF. In DNA, the CDR3 is TGTGCCAGCAGTGAAGTCTTGGCAAATCAGCCCCAGCATTTT. This chain links TRBV6-1 with TRBJ1-5; no definite D call. V lost 1 base to trimming and J lost 4 bases, with 8 bases between them. Germline values: CDR1 MNHNS, CDR2 SASEGT. This CDR3 region has 14 residues.